This paragraph covers one T cell receptor beta chain sequence. Its antigen is unknown. This sample was taken from a study of memory CD4+ T cells and cytomegalovirus serostatus. Regarding the study as a whole: Each of approximately 63 CMV-associated TCRbeta sequences occurred in one to five individuals.

Generated by immunoSEQ multiplex PCR, the TCRdb table keeps only in-frame clones and is missing some. The sample includes 50,000 or so clones, around four fifths of them seen just once. The sort gate was single viable CD3+CD4+CD8-CD45RO+ cells for memory CD4+ T cells. This CDR3 has 14 residues. Trimming removed 3 bases at V and 7 bases at J, with 13 bases between. Germline CDR1 reads LGHNA; CDR2 reads YNFKEQ. The chain recombines TRBV4-2 with TRBJ2-1; D is possibly TRBD1 or TRBD2 (5 bases each). The clonotype comes from an adult in good health and CMV-seropositive. The source material was memory CD4+ T cells from blood. The CDR3 region has the DNA TGTGCCAGCAGCCAGCCGGGACCCGGAAATGAGCAGTTCTTC. Encoded protein: CASSQPGPGNEQFF.